This TCR beta chain was found in a study of blood T cells in healthy people across ages. Whole-study results and caveats: A roughly linear age-dependent decrease characterized TCR beta diversity per million T cells.

The sample, approximately 11 milliliters of peripheral blood, was drawn from each donor. As regards this clonotype: Its cognate antigen is unknown.

Germline CDR1 reads MDHEN; CDR2 reads SYDVKM. Unmatched junction bases numbered 9, after V lost 6 bases and J lost 5 bases. The CDR3 is 14 residues long. A second PCR, run for about 6 to 11 cycles, used a sample-barcoded 5' primer plus a J-beta primer mix. Using its own MiXCR run on the 5' RACE reads, TCRdb lists one record per CDR3 protein. The sample has about 1,600,000 distinct CDR3 sequences, 42% seen once. The sequence derives from a woman aged 18-29 years in good health. The sequenced sample was blood. The chain recombines TRBV28 with TRBJ1-1, with 7 bases fitting TRBD1. The CDR3 DNA follows: TGTGCCAGCAGAAAACGACAGGGTGTTACTGAAGCTTTCTTT. Encoded protein: CASRKRQGVTEAFF.